This T cell receptor beta chain comes out of a study of T cell responses to AZD1222 COVID-19 vaccine. Study conclusions and caveats: Dominant CD4 TCR responses targeted spike regions 160-218 and 743-854. Only 5 or 6 people who got AZD1222 tested seropositive at baseline.

The table came from immunoSEQ multiplex PCR; TCRdb's copy has only in-frame clones and leaves some out. This table has about 150,000 clones, 80% to 95% appearing once. This clone was seen only once. Antigen specificity is unknown. Trimming left V 6 bases short and J 0 bases short, with 12 bases between. This CDR3 region has 14 residues. Germline CDR1 LNHDA, CDR2 SQIVND (reference sequence). The V and J genes are TRBV19 and TRBJ2-7, with D maybe TRBD2 (6 bases). The sequenced sample was peripheral blood, obtained 28 days after the second AZD1222 dose. The TCR sequence derives from an adult who received the AZD1222 COVID-19 vaccine. The CDR3 reads CASSGRRGSYEQYF. The CDR3 coding sequence is TGTGCCAGTAGCGGGCGGCGGGGCTCCTACGAGCAGTACTTC.